Sequencing of this TCR beta chain was carried out in a study of tumor and adjacent non-tumor tissue in lung cancer. In the study overall: There were some 11 adenocarcinoma, 2 squamous cell carcinoma and 1 small cell lung cancer cases.

Regarding the study as a whole: In normal lung, the top 100 clones were significantly more dominant than in tumor. Higher tumor TCR diversity was associated with shorter survival.

Worth noting for this clonotype: Its specificity is not known.

RNA was extracted from bulk tissue without any cell sorting. This CDR3 comprises 17 residues. V lost 5 bases to trimming and J lost 1 base, with 18 bases between them. From germline, CDR1 is MNHEY and CDR2 SVGEGT. Three rounds of nested PCR, following a modified ARM-PCR protocol, produced the TCRbeta library. MiXCR, applied by TCRdb to the multiplex PCR reads, yields one record per CDR3 protein. The sample records approximately 110,000 distinct CDR3 sequences, approximately 82% being singletons. The chain is built from TRBV6-2 or TRBV6-3 and TRBJ1-5, with D uncertain. This receptor was obtained from a woman in her sixties or seventies with non-small cell lung cancer. The sample comprised lung tumor tissue. CDR3 in amino acids: CASSETEAGGSNQPQHF. The CDR3 nucleotides are TGTGCCAGCAGTGAAACGGAGGCAGGAGGGAGCAATCAGCCCCAGCATTTT.